These 15 T cell receptor beta chains originate from one sample sequenced in a study of T cell responses to AZD1222 COVID-19 vaccine. Data came from immunoSEQ multiplex PCR; TCRdb stores just in-frame clones and leaves some out. The data show roughly 100,000 clones, roughly 91% seen once. The material was peripheral blood, obtained on day 0 of AZD1222 vaccination. The receptors originated from an adult in good health.

The V call is TRBV15, the J call TRBJ2-1, with TRBD2 matching 10 bases. The CDR3 is 16 amino acids. Trimming cost V 1 base and J 8 bases; bases outside gene matches: 8. Germline CDR1 is LNHNV and CDR2 is YYDKDF (reference sequence). Here the CDR3 DNA reads TGTGCCACCAGCAGAGTGTCTAGCGGGAGCTCGTATGAGCAGTTCTTC. Its protein product is CATSRVSSGSSYEQFF.

This clone was picked up one time. CDR3 sequence (DNA): TGTGCCTGGAGCCCCGAGTTCAGTGGGCAGTTCTTC. It is translated as CAWSPEFSGQFF. The rearrangement joins TRBV30 to TRBJ2-1; the D is unclear. Germline V CDR1 and CDR2: GTSNPN, SVGIG (reference sequence). The CDR3 totals 12 residues. Between the trimmed V and J ends, which lost 3 bases and 12 bases, there was a span of 15 bases.

The chain uses TRBV29-1 and TRBJ2-1, with 7 bases lining up with TRBD2. The length of the CDR3 is 16 residues. V lost 4 bases, J lost 8 bases, and 17 bases stayed unmatched. Germline assignment: CDR1 SQVTM and CDR2 ANQGSEA. The CDR3 nucleotides are TGCAGCGTTGTGGTGCGTTTGGCGGGAGCGGCTTATGAGCAGTTCTTC. Its translation: CSVVVRLAGAAYEQFF.

The chain has TRBV6-1 and TRBJ2-2; no definite D call. The CDR3 runs to 11 residues. The germline gives CDR1 MNHNS, CDR2 SASEGT. V was trimmed by 0 bases and J by 9 bases, leaving 2 bases between them. CDR3 DNA: TGTGCCAGCAGTGAAGCCTGGGAGCTGTTTTTT. Protein sequence: CASSEAWELFF.

The rearrangement uses TRBV4-1 and TRBJ2-3; D uncertain. CDR3 size: 14 residues. The germline V and J ends were trimmed by 4 bases and 0 bases, with 8 bases remaining between them. CDR1 is MGHRA and CDR2 is YSYEKL in the germline V gene. CDR3 region: CASSRLTSTDTQYF. The CDR3 nucleotides are TGCGCCAGCAGCCGCTTGACTAGCACAGATACGCAGTATTTT.

The count of this clone is one. The rearrangement uses TRBV19 and TRBJ1-4; possibly TRBD1 for D (5 bases). Per germline, CDR1 LNHDA and CDR2 SQIVND (reference sequence). V was pared by 6 bases and J by 8 bases, with 7 bases between. The CDR3 has 11 amino acids. CDR3 DNA: TGTGCCAGTAGAGGACACGAAAAACTGTTTTTT. Its translation: CASRGHEKLFF.

The chain couples TRBV19 to TRBJ2-1; 7 nucleotides agree with TRBD1. Trimming removed 4 bases from V and 1 base from J; junction bases left unmatched: 7. Germline-derived CDR1 and CDR2 are LNHDA and SQIVND (reference sequence). CDR3 length: 16 residues. Written as DNA, the CDR3 is TGTGCCAGTAGTACATTACAGGGGACATCCTACAATGAGCAGTTCTTC. It is translated as CASSTLQGTSYNEQFF.

This clone has only one observation. The V gene is TRBV5-1, the J gene TRBJ2-6; D is ambiguous. The CDR3 spans 16 residues. V lost 0 bases, J lost 0 bases, and 7 bases lay in between. Germline CDR1 reads SGHRS; CDR2 reads YFSETQ. The CDR3 is CASSLDWSSGANVLTF. The CDR3 DNA follows: TGCGCCAGCAGCTTGGATTGGTCCTCTGGGGCCAACGTCCTGACTTTC.

V usage is TRBV12-3 or TRBV12-4 and J usage is TRBJ2-3; D is unclear. V lost 1 base, J lost 4 bases, and 6 bases lay in between. This CDR3 has 13 residues. CDR3 in amino acids: CASSLGAADTQYF. DNA for the CDR3: TGTGCCAGCAGTTTAGGGGCGGCAGATACGCAGTATTTT.

The rearrangement uses TRBV6-5 and TRBJ2-3; D gene uncertain. The CDR3 extends over 14 amino acids. CDR1 and CDR2 from the germline V gene are MNHEY and SVGAGI. V was clipped by 5 bases and J by 4 bases, with 13 bases between them. This CDR3 is CASSTLNAADTQYF. DNA of the CDR3: TGTGCCAGCAGTACCTTGAATGCTGCAGATACGCAGTATTTT.

CDR3: CASSYRASTDTQYF. Here the CDR3 DNA reads TGTGCCAGCAGTTACAGAGCGAGCACAGATACGCAGTATTTT. The genes are TRBV6-6 and TRBJ2-3; no clear D gene. This CDR3 has 14 residues. CDR1 MNHNY and CDR2 SVGAGI come from the germline V gene (reference sequence). V was pared by 2 bases and J by 0 bases, with 6 bases between.

This rearrangement joins TRBV7-9 to TRBJ1-4, with D unresolved. Germline CDR1 and CDR2: SEHNR and FQNEAQ (reference sequence). With 6 bases removed from V and 0 bases from J, the gap between germline ends came to 8 bases. The CDR3 consists of 14 residues. The CDR3 is CASSYRSTNEKLFF. The CDR3 coding sequence is TGTGCCAGCAGTTACCGCTCAACTAATGAAAAACTGTTTTTT.

The chain recombines TRBV9 with TRBJ2-7; no clear D. Between the trimmed V and J ends, which lost 5 bases and 3 bases, there was a span of 18 bases. There are 15 residues in the CDR3. The germline gives CDR1 SGDLS, CDR2 YYNGEE. Here the CDR3 DNA reads TGTGCCAGCAGTCCGGACCTCACTGAGTACTACGAGCAGTACTTC. Protein product: CASSPDLTEYYEQYF.

This clone was seen only a few times. The rearrangement joins TRBV7-8 to TRBJ2-7, with D perhaps assigned TRBD1 or TRBD2 (5 bases each). Trimming took off 5 bases at V and 2 bases at J, with 13 bases between the two ends. This CDR3 is 14 amino acids long. Germline-derived CDR1 and CDR2 are SGHVS and FQNEAQ. The CDR3 DNA follows: TGTGCCAGCAGCACTACCGGGACCGCCTACGAGCAGTACTTC. It codes for CASSTTGTAYEQYF.

V usage is TRBV7-8 and J usage is TRBJ2-7; D perhaps matches TRBD1 (6 bases). The CDR3 has 15 amino acids. V dropped 4 bases and J dropped 5 bases, with 18 bases sitting between them. CDR1 and CDR2 from the germline V gene are SGHVS and FQNEAQ. In DNA form, the CDR3 reads TGTGCCAGCAGCTCGAGCACAGGGTTGGACGACGAGCAGTACTTC. As protein: CASSSSTGLDDEQYF.